One sample yielded the 16 T cell receptor beta chains listed below, sequenced in a study of blood T cells in healthy people across ages. Combining a sample-barcoded 5' primer with a J-beta primer mix, a second PCR ran for 7 to 11 cycles. A single record per CDR3 protein comes from TCRdb applying MiXCR to the 5' RACE reads. This sample has some 1.5 million distinct CDR3 sequences; around 40% occur once, and the top ten carry just over 4%. Material: blood. These receptors all stem from a woman younger than 30 in good health.

This chain uses TRBV7-6 with TRBJ1-6; D gene uncertain. This CDR3 spans 12 amino acids. CDR1 and CDR2 (germline): SGHVS, FNYEAQ. V was pared by 5 bases and J by 3 bases, with 2 bases between. CDR3 sequence (DNA): TGTGCCAGCAGCGACTATAATTCACCCCTCCACTTT. The encoded protein is CASSDYNSPLHF.

CDR3 loop: CSASGGVRYTF. As DNA, the CDR3 is TGCAGTGCTAGTGGGGGGGTACGCTACACCTTC. The chain is built from TRBV20-1 and TRBJ1-2, with D perhaps TRBD1 (5 bases). V lost 3 bases, J lost 9 bases, and 11 bases lay in between. The CDR3 spans 11 residues. Germline-derived CDR1 and CDR2 are DFQATT and SNEGSKA (reference sequence).

This chain joins TRBV12-3 or TRBV12-4 and TRBJ2-3; 8 bases fit TRBD2. V lost 7 bases and J lost 4; bases outside the gene matches: 7. The CDR3 is 14 residues long. The CDR3 loop is CASTLSGGADTQYF. Written as DNA, the CDR3 is TGTGCCAGCACCTTGTCGGGAGGGGCAGATACGCAGTATTTT.

This clonotype was observed a handful of times. The chain has TRBV20-1 and TRBJ2-5; a weak D match, TRBD2 (6 bases). Germline V gives CDR1 DFQATT, CDR2 SNEGSKA (reference sequence). Trimming removed 1 base from V and 2 bases from J, with 20 bases in between. The CDR3 runs 17 residues. The CDR3 sequence is CSARGVGTGRTQETQYF. CDR3 DNA sequence: TGCAGTGCTAGAGGGGTCGGAACGGGGAGGACTCAAGAGACCCAGTACTTC.

The chain joins TRBV4-3 to TRBJ2-1; D is unclear. Germline loops: CDR1 LGHNA, CDR2 YSLEER. This CDR3 comprises 13 residues. Trimming removed 3 bases from V and 5 bases from J, with 8 bases in between. The CDR3 protein is CASSHRRNNEQFF. CDR3 in DNA: TGCGCCAGCAGCCATCGGCGAAACAATGAGCAGTTCTTC.

In this sample, this clonotype turned up once. The chain recombines TRBV5-1 with TRBJ1-6; 7 nucleotides match TRBD1. CDR3 length: 16 amino acids. Per germline, CDR1 SGHRS and CDR2 YFSETQ. V trimming: 4 bases; J trimming: 6 bases; junction bases outside the gene matches: 10. The CDR3: CASSNIGGLTNSPLHF. For the CDR3, the DNA is TGCGCCAGCAGCAACATAGGGGGCTTGACTAATTCACCCCTCCACTTT.

This clonotype was recorded a few times. The chain carries TRBV4-1 and TRBJ1-2; 10 nucleotides line up with TRBD1. The CDR3 is 14 amino acids. The junction had 5 bases not matched to a gene; V was cut back by 4 bases and J by 6 bases. Germline CDR1 is MGHRA and CDR2 is YSYEKL. For the CDR3, the DNA is TGCGCCAGCAGCCGCGGACAGGGGGTCGATGGCTACACCTTC. Its translation: CASSRGQGVDGYTF.

The V gene is TRBV7-2, the J gene TRBJ2-5; D is ambiguous. The CDR3 extends over 14 amino acids. The germline V gene encodes CDR1 SGHTA and CDR2 FQGNSA. Trimming cost V 2 bases and J 4 bases, with 11 bases left between them. CDR3 sequence (DNA): TGTGCCAGCAGCTTAAGCCTTAAGGGAGAGACCCAGTACTTC. This encodes CASSLSLKGETQYF. Complete variable domain (other parts from reference TRBV7-2 and TRBJ2-5): GAGVSQSPSNKVTEKGKDVELRCDPISGHTALYWYRQSLGQGLEFLIYFQGNSAPDKSGLPSDRFSAERTGGSVSTLTIQRTQQEDSAVYLCASSLSLKGETQYFGPGTRLLVL.

The CDR3 DNA is TGTGCCAGCAGCTTAGTGGTCCAACCACAGGGGAACTACGAGCAGTACTTC. Its protein product is CASSLVVQPQGNYEQYF. The chain has TRBV7-6 and TRBJ2-5; TRBD1 matches at 7 bases. The J call is doubtful: the DNA matches TRBJ2-7 better. The CDR3 loop spans 17 amino acids. Germline V lookup: CDR1 SGHVS, CDR2 FNYEAQ.

This clonotype has a count of ten or more. J is TRBJ2-1 and V is TRBV6-2 or TRBV6-3; D possibly corresponds to TRBD2 (5 bases). Trimming took 0 bases from V and 7 from J, leaving 10 bases between them. CDR1 and CDR2 (germline): MNHEY, SVGEGT. CDR3 length equals 14 residues. The CDR3 protein is CASSYSASHNEQFF. CDR3 sequence (DNA): TGTGCCAGCAGTTACTCTGCTAGCCATAATGAGCAGTTCTTC.

This clonotype was counted only a few times. The chain has TRBV20-1 and TRBJ1-5; D is ambiguous. The CDR3 is 14 amino acids. Trimming removed 6 bases at V and 1 base at J, with 13 bases between. CDR1 DFQATT and CDR2 SNEGSKA come from the germline V gene (reference sequence). CDR3 amino acids: CSAQGHASNQPQHF. The CDR3 DNA follows: TGCAGTGCCCAAGGGCATGCCAGCAATCAGCCCCAGCATTTT.

This clonotype was counted a few times. This rearrangement joins TRBV4-2 to TRBJ2-7, with D perhaps matching TRBD2 (5 bases). The CDR3 sequence is 14 residues long. Trimming cost V 0 bases and J 2 bases, with 8 bases left between them. Germline CDR1 is LGHNA and CDR2 is YNFKEQ. CDR3 nucleotides: TGTGCCAGCAGCCAAGATACGAGGGCCTACGAGCAGTACTTC. Amino acid sequence: CASSQDTRAYEQYF.

This clonotype was seen a handful of times. V and J are TRBV13 and TRBJ2-1; TRBD2 agrees at 9 bases. This CDR3 contains 16 residues. The junction had 7 bases not matched to a gene; V was cut back by 3 bases and J by 4 bases. Looked up from germline, CDR1 is PRHDT and CDR2 is FYEKMQ (reference sequence). The CDR3 region is CASSFETSGPYNEQFF. The CDR3 nucleotides read TGTGCCAGCAGCTTCGAGACTAGCGGCCCTTACAATGAGCAGTTCTTC.

This sequence joins TRBV6-5 and TRBJ1-1; D not resolved. The V gene's germline CDR1 is MNHEY and CDR2 SVGAGI. Trimming left V 0 bases short and J 10 bases short, with 12 bases between. This CDR3 region has 13 residues. Written as DNA, the CDR3 is TGTGCCAGCAGTTACTCGGTGTGGGTCGGAGCTTTCTTT. Its protein is CASSYSVWVGAFF.

The genes are TRBV29-1 and TRBJ1-2; no clear D gene. The CDR3 has 13 amino acids. V was trimmed by 3 bases and J by 4 bases, leaving 12 bases between them. CDR1 SQVTM and CDR2 ANQGSEA come from the germline V gene. CDR3: CSVEAQHLYGYTF. In DNA, the CDR3 is TGCAGCGTTGAGGCACAGCACCTCTATGGCTACACCTTC.

This clonotype has a handful of counts. The rearrangement joins TRBV11-3 to TRBJ2-1, with D perhaps TRBD2 (5 bases). This CDR3 has 18 amino acids. Germline CDR1 and CDR2: SGHNT and YENEEA. V was trimmed by 5 bases and J by 4 bases, leaving 24 bases between them. The CDR3 DNA reads TGTGCCAGCAGCCTAGCCTCCCATTCCTCGACTGTATACAATGAGCAGTTCTTC. It specifies CASSLASHSSTVYNEQFF.